The sequence of this T cell receptor beta chain was determined in a study of cytomegalovirus exposure and HLA in healthy donors. Study in general: Some 85 million unique TCRs, all from HLA-typed donors, were included in an early release of the data.

Study outcomes and limitations: Generally TCR sequences proved uncommon, though certain public TCRs appeared in numerous donors.

CDR3 length equals 18 residues. Looked up from germline, CDR1 is SGHDT and CDR2 is YYEEEE. With V trimmed by 3 bases and J by 2 bases, 14 bases remained unmatched. The PCR employed 60 Vbeta primers together with 13 Jbeta primers. Profiled with immunoSEQ multiplex PCR; TCRdb holds only in-frame clones, not every one. The repertoire holds about 110,000 clones, with roughly 70% as singletons. Turning to this clone: The antigen remains unidentified.

The chain links TRBV5-6 to TRBJ2-5; 9 nucleotides align to TRBD2. The receptor was derived from a man aged 40-50 years in good health and CMV-seropositive. Sequences were obtained from PBMCs. CDR3 amino acids: CASSSIGLAGEWQETQYF. The CDR3 DNA follows: TGTGCCAGCAGCTCCATTGGTTTAGCGGGAGAATGGCAAGAGACCCAGTACTTC. Full variable domain (missing parts from reference TRBV5-6 and TRBJ2-5): DAGVTQSPTHLIKTRGQQVTLRCSPKSGHDTVSWYQQALGQGPQFIFQYYEEEERQRGNFPDRFSGHQFPNYSSELNVNALLLGDSALYLCASSSIGLAGEWQETQYFGPGTRLLVL.